This T cell receptor beta chain is from a study of graft-versus-host responses after intestinal transplantation. Concerning this clone: What it recognizes is unknown.

Measured with immunoSEQ multiplex PCR; TCRdb has only the in-frame clones, and not every one. The data contain 150,000 or so clones, over 90% of them singletons. The germline V gene encodes CDR1 LNHDA and CDR2 SQIVND (reference sequence). The J segment lost 7 bases and the V segment lost 10 bases, leaving 10 bases of the junction unmatched. The CDR3 extends over 14 amino acids. This chain connects TRBV19 to TRBJ2-5; 12 bases fit TRBD2. Sample: unstimulated CD4+ T cells sorted from spleen or lymph node cells, taken before intestinal transplant. The TCR was taken from a human donor who received an intestinal transplant. The CDR3 loop reads CATRRLAGEGTQYF. The CDR3 nucleotides read TGTGCCACTCGACGACTAGCGGGAGAAGGGACCCAGTACTTC.